This T cell receptor beta chain was documented in a study of blood T cell repertoires in COVID-19. Looking at the study overall: Specimens from acute and convalescent COVID-19 originated in the United States, Italy and Spain. The analysed material was cDNA or gDNA that came from T cells, B-cell-depleted T cells, or PBMCs.

This clone was counted a few times. Original methodology: Quantification of nucleated cells was approximated via reference gene primer amplification. Assay: immunoSEQ multiplex PCR; the TCRdb copy retains only in-frame clones and omits some. The D gene and trimming were derived from the DNA, and the V and J assignments and clone size from that table. The repertoire consists of approximately 98,000 clones, with roughly 82% occurring once and the leading ten covering 15% to 20%. Trimming took 5 bases from V and 4 from J; bases not matched to a gene: 10. Germline lookup yields CDR1 SGHTA and CDR2 FQGNSA. This CDR3 spans 17 amino acids.

The V call is TRBV7-2, the J call TRBJ2-2; 10 nucleotides match TRBD1. Sequenced input: peripheral blood. This clonotype originated in a man older than 75 with acute or convalescent COVID-19. The CDR3 sequence: CASSPTGQGGRTGELFF. For the CDR3, the DNA is TGTGCCAGCAGCCCGACAGGACAGGGGGGACGCACCGGGGAGCTGTTTTTT. The whole variable domain, filled in from reference TRBV7-2 and TRBJ2-2, reads GAGVSQSPSNKVTEKGKDVELRCDPISGHTALYWYRQSLGQGLEFLIYFQGNSAPDKSGLPSDRFSAERTGGSVSTLTIQRTQQEDSAVYLCASSPTGQGGRTGELFFGEGSRLTVL.